The 25 T cell receptor beta chains in this list originate from one sample, sequenced in a study of identical twins. TCRdb used MiXCR to reprocess the 5' RACE reads, holding one entry per CDR3 protein. The data show 350,000 or so distinct CDR3 sequences, 7% to 9.5% seen once. The sample taken for sequencing was naive T cells sorted from blood. Receptor source: a woman in her forties or fifties in good health.

This clonotype has at least ten counts. V is TRBV5-1 and J is TRBJ2-3; tentatively, D is TRBD2 (6 bases). Per germline, CDR1 SGHRS and CDR2 YFSETQ. V was pared by 6 bases and J by 5 bases, with 16 bases between. This CDR3 has 14 amino acids. CDR3 region: CASNSLPGGDTQYF. The CDR3 DNA reads TGCGCCAGCAACTCCCTCCCCGGGGGAGATACGCAGTATTTT.

This clonotype has more than one count but fewer than ten. The chain employs TRBV4-1 and TRBJ2-1; 7 bases are a match to TRBD2. This CDR3 is built from 11 residues. Trimming took 11 bases from V and 7 from J; bases not matched to a gene: 5. The V gene's germline CDR1 is MGHRA and CDR2 YSYEKL. The CDR3: CAVGGGNEQFF. The CDR3 DNA reads TGCGCCGTGGGGGGGGGTAATGAGCAGTTCTTC.

The CDR3 protein is CASSLAGTPPTDTQYF. DNA for the CDR3: TGCGCCAGCAGCTTGGCCGGGACTCCACCCACAGATACGCAGTATTTT. The chain is built from TRBV5-1 and TRBJ2-3, with D perhaps TRBD2 (6 bases). Between the trimmed V and J ends, which lost 0 bases and 2 bases, there was a span of 13 bases. Germline V gene lookup returns CDR1 SGHRS and CDR2 YFSETQ. CDR3 length: 16 residues.

This clonotype was picked up many times. J is TRBJ1-1 and V is TRBV14; D call uncertain. Trimming removed 0 bases at V and 4 bases at J, with 6 bases between. CDR1 is SGHDN and CDR2 is FVKESK in the germline V gene. The CDR3 length is 13 residues. The CDR3 reads CASSQDWATEAFF. The CDR3 region has the DNA TGTGCCAGCAGCCAAGATTGGGCCACTGAAGCTTTCTTT.

This clonotype was seen a handful of times. The rearrangement joins TRBV9 to TRBJ2-5; 8 bases are shared with TRBD2. The CDR3 consists of 15 residues. The V and J ends lost 4 bases and 4 bases, in that order; junction bases with no gene match: 9. CDR1 is SGDLS, CDR2 YYNGEE, per germline. Written as DNA, the CDR3 is TGTGCCAGCAGCCCCCGGGGGGGGCGCGGAGAGACCCAGTACTTC. Protein product: CASSPRGGRGETQYF. Looking up the rest from reference TRBV9 and TRBJ2-5 gives the full variable domain: DSGVTQTPKHLITATGQRVTLRCSPRSGDLSVYWYQQSLDQGLQFLIQYYNGEERAKGNILERFSAQQFPDLHSELNLSSLELGDSALYFCASSPRGGRGETQYFGPGTRLLVL.

This clonotype was seen many times. V usage is TRBV12-3 or TRBV12-4 and J usage is TRBJ1-1; D gene uncertain. Trimming cost V 6 bases and J 5 bases, with 13 bases left between them. The CDR3 spans 13 residues. The CDR3, as DNA: TGTGCCAGCAGCTATAGTCCGGGAACTGAAGCTTTCTTT. Translating gives CASSYSPGTEAFF.

This clonotype was recorded many times. J is TRBJ1-1 and V is TRBV12-3 or TRBV12-4, with D perhaps TRBD1 (5 bases). Deletions cut 2 bases from V and 3 bases from J, with 7 bases between. This CDR3 has 13 amino acids. CDR3 sequence: CASSLTRDTEAFF. CDR3 nucleotides: TGTGCCAGCAGTTTAACCAGGGACACTGAAGCTTTCTTT.

The chain recombines TRBV20-1 with TRBJ2-1; D uncertain. V was pared by 5 bases and J by 0 bases, with 11 bases between. Germline lookup yields CDR1 DFQATT and CDR2 SNEGSKA (reference sequence). The CDR3 has 14 amino acids. The chain's CDR3 is CSAALTISYNEQFF. DNA of the CDR3: TGCAGTGCTGCCCTGACAATCTCCTACAATGAGCAGTTCTTC.

This chain uses TRBV12-3 or TRBV12-4 with TRBJ2-1; 9 bases align to TRBD2. This CDR3 is built from 18 residues. Trimming cost V 6 bases and J 0 bases; bases outside gene matches: 12. The CDR3 spells CASSWPTSGTYSYNEQFF. The CDR3 DNA is TGTGCCAGCAGCTGGCCGACTAGCGGAACCTACTCCTACAATGAGCAGTTCTTC.

In its sample, this clonotype was seen many times. The chain is built from TRBV15 and TRBJ2-1; 12 bases agree with TRBD2. Germline V gene data show CDR1 as LNHNV and CDR2 as YYDKDF (reference sequence). The CDR3 contains 19 residues. J lost 6 bases, V lost 2 bases, and 14 bases had no gene match. The CDR3: CATSRSLGATSGRFNEQFF. The CDR3 DNA reads as TGTGCCACCAGCAGATCCTTAGGGGCGACTAGCGGGAGATTCAATGAGCAGTTCTTC.

This clonotype has ten or more counts. The chain is built from TRBV12-3 or TRBV12-4 and TRBJ2-7; D may be TRBD1 (6 bases). The CDR3 covers 15 residues. The V gene lost 5 bases and the J gene lost 6 bases, with 20 bases spanning the gap. CDR3 nucleotide sequence: TGTGCCAGCAGTGCCCAACCAACAGGGCCGGGCGAGCAGTACTTC. Its protein product is CASSAQPTGPGEQYF.

This clonotype was counted ten times or more. The chain combines TRBV9 with TRBJ1-6; TRBD1 matches at 10 bases. The CDR3 consists of 14 residues. The J segment lost 7 bases and the V segment lost 4 bases, leaving 2 bases of the junction unmatched. The germline V gene has CDR1 SGDLS and CDR2 YYNGEE. The CDR3 is CASSSGQGNSPLHF. CDR3 in DNA: TGTGCCAGCAGCTCGGGACAGGGGAATTCACCCCTCCACTTT.

The rearrangement links TRBV4-1 to TRBJ2-7; D not resolved. Germline CDR1 and CDR2: MGHRA and YSYEKL. V shed 2 bases and J shed 3 bases, with 11 bases lying between them. The CDR3 contains 14 residues. CDR3 residues: CASSQSRSLYEQYF. Written as DNA, the CDR3 is TGCGCCAGCAGCCAATCCCGGAGCCTCTACGAGCAGTACTTC.

This clonotype has more than one count but fewer than ten. This rearrangement joins TRBV12-3 or TRBV12-4 to TRBJ1-4; D is ambiguous. The V end was cut by 4 bases, the J end by 0 bases, with 12 bases between. The CDR3 covers 16 residues. CDR3 DNA: TGTGCCAGCAGTTCCCGGGTCTTTACAACTAATGAAAAACTGTTTTTT. As protein: CASSSRVFTTNEKLFF.

This clonotype has ten or more counts. V and J are TRBV5-1 and TRBJ1-3; TRBD1 might be the D (6 bases). There are 14 residues in the CDR3. V lost 2 bases and J 4 bases, leaving 10 bases between the germline ends. In germline, CDR1 is SGHRS, CDR2 YFSETQ. CDR3 protein: CASSFRGEGNTIYF. For the CDR3, the DNA is TGCGCCAGCAGCTTCAGGGGAGAAGGAAACACCATATATTTT.

This clonotype was counted many times. The gene calls are TRBV4-1 and TRBJ2-3; 9 positions agree with TRBD2. The J segment lost 0 bases and the V segment lost 2 bases, leaving 6 bases of the junction unmatched. The germline CDR1 and CDR2 sequences are MGHRA and YSYEKL. This CDR3 contains 17 residues. CDR3 protein: CASSQPHSGRSTDTQYF. The CDR3 nucleotides read TGCGCCAGCAGCCAACCCCACAGCGGGAGGAGCACAGATACGCAGTATTTT.

This clonotype came up a few times. The rearrangement joins TRBV7-2 to TRBJ1-1, with D hard to call. The CDR3 length is 14 residues. V was cut by 3 bases and J by 8 bases, with 16 bases left in between. Per the germline V gene, CDR1 is SGHTA and CDR2 is FQGNSA. In DNA, the CDR3 is TGTGCCAGCAGCTTTTTCAACTTCGGGCTCGAAGCTTTCTTT. This sequence encodes CASSFFNFGLEAFF. Drawing the rest from reference TRBV7-2 and TRBJ1-1, the complete variable domain is GAGVSQSPSNKVTEKGKDVELRCDPISGHTALYWYRQSLGQGLEFLIYFQGNSAPDKSGLPSDRFSAERTGGSVSTLTIQRTQQEDSAVYLCASSFFNFGLEAFFGQGTRLTVV.

This chain connects TRBV7-9 to TRBJ2-3; TRBD2 matches 10 bases. V lost 0 bases and J lost 3; bases outside the gene matches: 9. Germline CDR1 is SEHNR and CDR2 is FQNEAQ (reference sequence). The CDR3 loop spans 18 amino acids. CDR3: CASSLAPASGSGTDTQYF. The CDR3 DNA reads TGTGCCAGCAGCTTAGCTCCGGCTAGCGGGAGTGGGACAGATACGCAGTATTTT.

This clonotype was picked up many times. This chain joins TRBV12-3 or TRBV12-4 and TRBJ2-3; 7 nucleotides agree with TRBD2. CDR3 length: 18 amino acids. With V trimmed by 3 bases and J by 1 base, 13 bases remained unmatched. CDR3 in DNA: TGTGCCAGCAGTTTCCCCCCCCTAAGCGGGACCCGCACAGATACGCAGTATTTT. The encoded protein is CASSFPPLSGTRTDTQYF.

This clonotype was seen ten or more times. The chain joins TRBV7-9 to TRBJ2-1, with D perhaps being TRBD1 or TRBD2 (5 bases each). The CDR3 totals 13 residues. CDR1 SEHNR and CDR2 FQNEAQ come from the germline V gene (reference sequence). Trimming stripped 1 base from V and 8 bases from J, with 9 bases between. CDR3 sequence (DNA): TGTGCCAGCAGCTTAGGGGGGAACCATGAGCAGTTCTTC. Residues: CASSLGGNHEQFF.

This clonotype was found many times. The chain joins TRBV5-1 to TRBJ2-5, with D tentatively TRBD1 or TRBD2 (5 bases each). Per germline, CDR1 SGHRS and CDR2 YFSETQ. The CDR3 is made up of 15 amino acids. V lost 1 base, J lost 1 base, and 11 bases lay in between. CDR3 residues: CASSLSQGVQETQYF. As DNA, the CDR3 is TGCGCCAGCAGCTTGTCCCAGGGAGTCCAAGAGACCCAGTACTTC.

This CDR3 reads CASQGGELFF. CDR3 sequence (DNA): TGTGCCAGCCAGGGCGGGGAGCTGTTTTTT. This chain links TRBV25-1 with TRBJ2-2, with a weak D call TRBD1 (5 bases). The germline V gene has CDR1 MGHDK and CDR2 SYGVNS. This CDR3 spans 10 amino acids. V was pared by 8 bases and J by 7 bases, with 5 bases between.

Worth noting for this clonotype: Lacking the conserved final phenylalanine or tryptophan, this CDR3 likely reflects a read error. The chain's CDR3 is CASSYGRWQPQHS. CDR3 nucleotide sequence: TGTGCCAGCAGTTATGGCAGGTGGCAGCCCCAGCATTCT. The V call is TRBV6-5, the J call TRBJ1-5; D not certain. Germline lookup yields CDR1 MNHEY and CDR2 SVGAGI. V was pared by 3 bases and J by 7 bases, with 10 bases between. The CDR3 is made up of 13 amino acids.

The sample holds a few counts of this clonotype. This rearrangement joins TRBV12-5 to TRBJ2-3, with D maybe TRBD2 (6 bases). V was shortened by 11 bases and J by 4 bases, with 7 bases between the two germline ends. This CDR3 is 10 amino acids long. Per the germline V gene, CDR1 is LGHNT and CDR2 is FRNRAP. The CDR3 is CACGADTQYF. In nucleotides, the CDR3 is TGTGCTTGCGGGGCAGATACGCAGTATTTT.

This clonotype has ten or more counts. V usage is TRBV12-3 or TRBV12-4 and J usage is TRBJ1-3; D uncertain. Trimming left V 3 bases short and J 4 bases short, with 10 bases between. CDR3 length equals 14 residues. Here the CDR3 DNA reads TGTGCCAGCAGTTTTAGGATGTCCGGAAACACCATATATTTT. Translation: CASSFRMSGNTIYF.